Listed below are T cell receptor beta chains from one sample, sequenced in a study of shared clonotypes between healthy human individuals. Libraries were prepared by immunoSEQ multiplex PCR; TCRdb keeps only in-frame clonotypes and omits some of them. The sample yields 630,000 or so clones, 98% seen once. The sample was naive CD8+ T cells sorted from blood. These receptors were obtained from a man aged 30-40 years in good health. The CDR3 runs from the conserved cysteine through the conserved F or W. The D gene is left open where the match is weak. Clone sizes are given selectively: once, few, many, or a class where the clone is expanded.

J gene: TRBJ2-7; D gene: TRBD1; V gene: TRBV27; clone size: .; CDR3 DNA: TGTGCCAGCACTCCCCTGGACAGGGGGCACGACGAGCAGTACTTC; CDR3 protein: CASTPLDRGHDEQYF
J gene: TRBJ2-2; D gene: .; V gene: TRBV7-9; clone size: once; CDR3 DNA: TGTGCCAGCAGAACCACCGGGGAGCTGTTTTTT; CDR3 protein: CASRTTGELFF
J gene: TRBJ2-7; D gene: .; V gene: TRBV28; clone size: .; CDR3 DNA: TGTGCCAGCAGAGATCTACCCTCCTACGAGCAGTACTTC; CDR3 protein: CASRDLPSYEQYF
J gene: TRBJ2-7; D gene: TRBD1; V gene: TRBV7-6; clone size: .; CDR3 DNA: TGTGCCAGCAGCTTAGGGCACACAGGGGGCCCAAGCTCCTACGAGCAGTACTTC; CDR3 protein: CASSLGHTGGPSSYEQYF
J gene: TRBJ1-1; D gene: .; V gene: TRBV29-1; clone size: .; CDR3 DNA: TGCAGCGTTGAGCGTACAACCGGGACATTGAACACTGAAGCTTTCTTT; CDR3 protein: CSVERTTGTLNTEAFF
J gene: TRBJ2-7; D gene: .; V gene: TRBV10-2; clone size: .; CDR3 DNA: TGCGCCAGCAGCGGCCCTCTTCGGGCCTACGAGCAGTACTTC; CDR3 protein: CASSGPLRAYEQYF
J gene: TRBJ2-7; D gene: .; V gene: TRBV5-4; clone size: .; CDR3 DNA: TGTGCCAGCGGGGGCCCAGGCTACGAGCAGTACTTC; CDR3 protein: CASGGPGYEQYF
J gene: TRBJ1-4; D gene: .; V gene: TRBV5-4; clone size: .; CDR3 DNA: TGTGCCAGCAGCGCGTCCCGGGAGGGTAATGAAAAACTGTTTTTT; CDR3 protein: CASSASREGNEKLFF
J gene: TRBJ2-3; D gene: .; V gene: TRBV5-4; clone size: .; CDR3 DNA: TGTGCCAGCAGCTTTGGTGATTCGGCAGATACGCAGTATTTT; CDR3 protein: CASSFGDSADTQYF
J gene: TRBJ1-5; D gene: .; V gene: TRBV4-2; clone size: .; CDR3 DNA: TGTGCCAGCAGCCCCGGCGGGGCCAGCGGGGGGGATGGCAATCAGCCCCAGCATTTT; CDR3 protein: CASSPGGASGGDGNQPQHF
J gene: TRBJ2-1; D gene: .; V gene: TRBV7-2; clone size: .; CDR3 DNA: TGTGCCAGCAGCTTAATTAGCGGAGGGGCTACGGAAAATGAGCAGTTCTTC; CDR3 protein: CASSLISGGATENEQFF
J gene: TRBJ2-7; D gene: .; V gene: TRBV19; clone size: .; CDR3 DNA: TGTGCCAGTAGTCCGGGGATAGGCTACGAGCAGTACTTC; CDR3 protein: CASSPGIGYEQYF
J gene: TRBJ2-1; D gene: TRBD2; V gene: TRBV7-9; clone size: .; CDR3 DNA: TGTGCCAGCAGCTTAGGCGGGAGTTACAATGAGCAGTTCTTC; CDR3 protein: CASSLGGSYNEQFF
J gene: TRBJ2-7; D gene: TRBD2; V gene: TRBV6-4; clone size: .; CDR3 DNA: TGTGCCAGCAGCTCCACTAGCGGGAGACAGCAGTACTTC; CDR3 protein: CASSSTSGRQQYF
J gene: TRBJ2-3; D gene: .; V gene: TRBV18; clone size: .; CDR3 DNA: TGTGCCAGCTCACCTGGAAGGGAGTGGTCAGCAGATACGCAGTATTTT; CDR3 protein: CASSPGREWSADTQYF
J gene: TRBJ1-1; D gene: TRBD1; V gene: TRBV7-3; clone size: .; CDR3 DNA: TGTGCCAGCAGCTACGGACAGGGGGGTGAAGCTTTCTTT; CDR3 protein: CASSYGQGGEAFF
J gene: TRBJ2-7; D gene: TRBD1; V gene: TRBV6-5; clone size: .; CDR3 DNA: TGTGCCAGCAGTTTTGGGACAGCCTACGAGCAGTACTTC; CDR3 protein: CASSFGTAYEQYF
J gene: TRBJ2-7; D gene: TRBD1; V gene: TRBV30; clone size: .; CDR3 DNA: TGTGCCTGGAGTCTTCTTCGGCAGGGGGTTTACGAGCAGTACTTC; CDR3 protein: CAWSLLRQGVYEQYF
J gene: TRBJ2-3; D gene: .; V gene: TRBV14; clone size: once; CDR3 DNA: TGTGCCAGCAGCCAAGATAGTAAGGAGAGCGGGTCTAACTCAGATACGCAGTATTTT; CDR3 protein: CASSQDSKESGSNSDTQYF
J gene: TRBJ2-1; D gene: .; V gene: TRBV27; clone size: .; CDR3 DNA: TGTGCCAGCAGTTTAGTAGTGACTACCTTCGATGAGCAGTTCTTC; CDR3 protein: CASSLVVTTFDEQFF
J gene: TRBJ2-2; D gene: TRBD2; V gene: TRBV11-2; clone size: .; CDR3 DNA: TGTGCCAGCACCCACGATAGAGGGAGGGCGACCGGGGAGCTGTTTTTT; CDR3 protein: CASTHDRGRATGELFF
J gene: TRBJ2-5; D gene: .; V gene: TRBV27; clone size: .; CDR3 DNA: TGTGCCGTCCGTTCCTTAGGGCAAGAGACCCAGTACTTC; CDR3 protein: CAVRSLGQETQYF
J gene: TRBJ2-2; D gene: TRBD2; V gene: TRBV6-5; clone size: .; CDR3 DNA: TGTGCCAGCAGTTACGGTAGCGGGCCTACCGGGGAGCTGTTTTTT; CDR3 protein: CASSYGSGPTGELFF
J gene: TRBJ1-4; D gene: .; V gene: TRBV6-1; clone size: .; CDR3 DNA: TGTGCCAGCAGTGATGGGGGGGATTATAATGAAAAACTGTTTTTT; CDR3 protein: CASSDGGDYNEKLFF